This paragraph covers one T cell receptor beta chain sequence. Its specificity is unknown. Deletions cut 2 bases from V and 3 bases from J, with 18 bases between. The germline V gene has CDR1 SGHNT and CDR2 YYREEE (reference sequence). The CDR3 loop spans 16 amino acids. The record originates from a study of T cell responses to AZD1222 COVID-19 vaccine. Study-level findings and limits: Vaccine-associated CD4 TCRs spanned spike, dominant at 160-218 and 743-854. The reported proportion of spike-specific TCRs targeting unmutated variant regions was nearly half. With two AZD1222 doses given, Spike-specific TCR breadth and depth both rose. Baseline serology detected seropositivity in only a handful of AZD1222 recipients.

Profiling relied on immunoSEQ multiplex PCR, and the TCRdb table lists in-frame clones only, not all of them. The table lists over 85,000 clones, 94% of them singletons. The chain couples TRBV5-4 to TRBJ2-7, with a possible D match to TRBD1 (5 bases). The specimen comprised peripheral blood, sampled 28 days after the second AZD1222 dose. The sequence derives from an adult who received the AZD1222 COVID-19 vaccine. The CDR3 loop is CASSFGLVREDYEQYF. The CDR3 bases are TGTGCCAGCAGCTTTGGTCTTGTCAGGGAAGACTACGAGCAGTACTTC.